The 8 T cell receptor beta chains reported below all come from one sample, sequenced in a study of T cell responses to AZD1222 COVID-19 vaccine. The table came from immunoSEQ multiplex PCR; TCRdb's copy has only in-frame clones and leaves some out. The table includes some 130,000 clones, around 85% detected once. Specimen: peripheral blood, collected 28 days after the second dose of the MenACWY control vaccine. Every receptor here comes from an adult who received the MenACWY meningococcal vaccine as a control.

The J gene is TRBJ1-2, the V gene TRBV3-1 (or the pseudogene TRBV3-2); D is perhaps TRBD1 (6 bases). Germline V lookup: CDR1 LGHDT, CDR2 YNNKEL (reference sequence). Trimming took 0 bases from V and 8 from J, leaving 7 bases between them. CDR3 length: 12 amino acids. CDR3 coding DNA: TGTGCCAGCAGCCAAGACAGGGGCGGCTACACCTTC. This codes for CASSQDRGGYTF.

The J gene is TRBJ1-2, the V gene TRBV5-1; possibly TRBD1 for D (6 bases). The CDR3 runs 14 residues. Germline V gene data show CDR1 as SGHRS and CDR2 as YFSETQ. V was shortened by 1 base and J by 4 bases, with 11 bases between the two germline ends. In DNA, the CDR3 is TGCGCCAGCAGCTTGTCAGGGGAGGCCTATGGCTACACCTTC. Amino acids: CASSLSGEAYGYTF.

This chain joins TRBV5-4 and TRBJ2-7; possible D gene TRBD2, 6 bases. V was trimmed by 0 bases and J by 3 bases, leaving 16 bases between them. The germline V gene has CDR1 SGHNT and CDR2 YYREEE (reference sequence). CDR3 size: 16 residues. This chain's CDR3 is CASSLGAGRTLYEQYF. The CDR3 DNA reads as TGTGCCAGCAGCTTGGGGGCGGGACGCACGCTCTACGAGCAGTACTTC.

CDR3 DNA: TGTGCCAGCAGTTGGGCCAGGACGGGGAATCAGCCCCAGCATTTT. This codes for CASSWARTGNQPQHF. The chain employs TRBV6-6 and TRBJ1-5; the D is unclear. Trimming took off 4 bases at V and 4 bases at J, with 14 bases between the two ends. Germline lookup yields CDR1 MNHNY and CDR2 SVGAGI (reference sequence). The CDR3 length is 15 residues.

The V gene is TRBV19, the J gene TRBJ2-7, with TRBD1 matching 10 bases. V was pared by 5 bases and J by 4 bases, with 5 bases of the junction left unmatched. This CDR3 has 14 residues. In germline, CDR1 is LNHDA, CDR2 SQIVND (reference sequence). Written as DNA, the CDR3 is TGTGCCAGTAGTTCGACAGGGGGCTTTTACGAGCAGTACTTC. Its translation: CASSSTGGFYEQYF.

This clone was seen only once. The chain recombines TRBV28 with TRBJ1-2; D remains unclear. Trimming stripped 6 bases from V and 4 bases from J, with 12 bases between. Germline assignment: CDR1 MDHEN and CDR2 SYDVKM. The CDR3 has 13 residues. The CDR3 coding sequence is TGTGCCAGCAGCGAGGAGGACCTCTATGGCTACACCTTC. Its protein product is CASSEEDLYGYTF.

The chain joins TRBV6-2 or TRBV6-3 to TRBJ2-1, with D hard to call. Germline V lookup: CDR1 MNHEY, CDR2 SVGEGT. The length of the CDR3 is 13 residues. V was cut by 2 bases and J by 9 bases, with 11 bases left in between. The CDR3 spells CASSYLGLGEQFF. The CDR3 DNA reads TGTGCCAGCAGTTACCTTGGGCTGGGTGAGCAGTTCTTC.

This chain connects TRBV5-1 to TRBJ2-5; 11 bases map to TRBD1. The length of the CDR3 is 15 residues. V lost 4 bases, J lost 6 bases, and 8 bases stayed unmatched. Per the germline V gene, CDR1 is SGHRS and CDR2 is YFSETQ. This CDR3 reads CASSVRDRGVKTQYF. As DNA, the CDR3 is TGCGCCAGCAGCGTCCGGGACAGGGGGGTCAAGACCCAGTACTTC.